Below are 9 T cell receptor beta chains sequenced from a single sample in a study of blood T cell repertoires in COVID-19. Libraries were prepared by immunoSEQ multiplex PCR; TCRdb keeps only in-frame clonotypes and omits some of them. The sample includes over 250,000 clones, around 86% seen only once; the top ten take roughly 13%. Sequenced material: peripheral blood. The receptors shown here come from a human donor in a cohort sampled during active COVID-19.

The chain couples TRBV9 to TRBJ2-2; 8 bases map to TRBD2. The CDR3 consists of 15 residues. With 4 bases clipped from V and 4 bases from J, the junction kept 6 bases outside the gene matches. Looked up from germline, CDR1 is SGDLS and CDR2 is YYNGEE. The CDR3 reads CASSPLAGSTGELFF. For the CDR3, the DNA is TGTGCCAGCAGCCCCTTAGCGGGGAGCACCGGGGAGCTGTTTTTT.

This clone has just one count. The chain recombines TRBV18 with TRBJ1-1; 8 bases fit TRBD1. V dropped 3 bases and J dropped 3; count of bases not matched to a gene: 12. Germline loops: CDR1 KGHSH, CDR2 LQKENI. CDR3 length: 17 residues. CDR3 nucleotides: TGTGCCAGCTCACCGACCCCAGGGGGCCCGCGCGACACTGAAGCTTTCTTT. This encodes CASSPTPGGPRDTEAFF.

This rearrangement joins TRBV3-1 (or the pseudogene TRBV3-2) to TRBJ2-7; tentative D call: TRBD1 (6 bases). CDR3 length: 13 residues. Trimming stripped 5 bases from V and 0 bases from J, with 8 bases between. CDR1 is LGHDT and CDR2 is YNNKEL in the germline V gene (reference sequence). DNA of the CDR3: TGTGCCAGCAGCAAGGACAGCTCCTACGAGCAGTACTTC. Translating gives CASSKDSSYEQYF.

V and J are TRBV28 and TRBJ1-4; D not resolved. The germline V gene has CDR1 MDHEN and CDR2 SYDVKM. CDR3 size: 13 residues. V gave up 8 bases and J gave up 6 bases, with 13 bases separating them. CDR3 residues: CASRWRVDEKLFF. Written as DNA, the CDR3 is TGTGCCAGCCGGTGGAGGGTCGATGAAAAACTGTTTTTT. The full variable domain, with the rest looked up from reference TRBV28 and TRBJ1-4, is DVKVTQSSRYLVKRTGEKVFLECVQDMDHENMFWYRQDPGLGLRLIYFSYDVKMKEKGDIPEGYSVSREKKERFSLILESASTNQTSMYLCASRWRVDEKLFFGSGTQLSVL.

The chain links TRBV3-1 (or the pseudogene TRBV3-2) to TRBJ2-3; D unclear. Germline CDR1 LGHDT, CDR2 YNNKEL (reference sequence). The V end was cut by 1 base, the J end by 1 base, with 9 bases between. The CDR3 contains 15 residues. CDR3 in DNA: TGTGCCAGCAGCCAAGTGCAGACTCGCACAGATACGCAGTATTTT. It codes for CASSQVQTRTDTQYF.

The CDR3 reads CASSSDSSTDTQYF. The CDR3 coding sequence is TGTGCCAGCAGCTCCGATTCTAGTACAGATACGCAGTATTTT. This chain connects TRBV7-2 to TRBJ2-3; D gene uncertain. Germline V CDR1 and CDR2: SGHTA, FQGNSA. The CDR3 covers 14 residues. V lost 4 bases and J 3 bases, leaving 11 bases between the germline ends. The full variable domain, with the rest looked up from reference TRBV7-2 and TRBJ2-3, is GAGVSQSPSNKVTEKGKDVELRCDPISGHTALYWYRQSLGQGLEFLIYFQGNSAPDKSGLPSDRFSAERTGGSVSTLTIQRTQQEDSAVYLCASSSDSSTDTQYFGPGTRLTVL.

This chain links TRBV13 with TRBJ1-5; D gene uncertain. CDR3 length: 13 amino acids. Germline lookup yields CDR1 PRHDT and CDR2 FYEKMQ (reference sequence). The V gene lost 4 bases and the J gene lost 4 bases, with 8 bases spanning the gap. The CDR3 DNA follows: TGTGCCAGCAGCTCCTCCCCTAATCAGCCCCAGCATTTT. Protein sequence: CASSSSPNQPQHF.

The chain recombines TRBV6-5 with TRBJ2-2; 7 bases line up with TRBD1. The germline CDR1 and CDR2 sequences are MNHEY and SVGAGI. The J segment lost 3 bases and the V segment lost 2 bases, leaving 3 bases of the junction unmatched. The CDR3 covers 15 residues. CDR3 bases: TGTGCCAGCAGTTACCAACAGGGGTACACCGGGGAGCTGTTTTTT. Its protein product is CASSYQQGYTGELFF.

CDR3 protein: CASSLSRVTNEKLFF. CDR3 coding DNA: TGTGCCAGCAGTTTATCCAGGGTAACTAATGAAAAACTGTTTTTT. The V and J genes are TRBV27 and TRBJ1-4; possible D gene TRBD1, 5 bases. Germline CDR1 is MNHEY and CDR2 is SMNVEV (reference sequence). Trimming took 0 bases from V and 1 from J, leaving 6 bases between them. This CDR3 has 15 amino acids.